The clone carrying this T cell receptor beta chain was detected a few times. The antigen is unknown. The CDR3 is 14 residues long. Germline V gene lookup returns CDR1 MNHNY and CDR2 SVGAGI (reference sequence). V was pared by 10 bases and J by 1 base, with 13 bases between. The data were taken from a study of T cell repertoires in cytomegalovirus infection. Study information: Well-studied HLA-B-restricted epitopes and recently identified HLA-C-restricted epitopes of CMV were both used in the study.

TCRdb re-analysed the reads in MiXCR, keeping a single row per CDR3 protein. Here the sample spans approximately 770,000 distinct CDR3 sequences, approximately 32% being singletons. General observations from the study: HLA-C-restricted CMV-specific TCR beta clonotypes prevailed in the ex vivo response.

Material: cultured CD8+ T cells from PBMCs, obtained from culture after CMV antigen stimulation. The TCR sequence derives from a human donor in good health (CMV status not recorded). Some clones in this sample may be carry-over from other donors' samples. This rearrangement joins TRBV6-6 to TRBJ2-2, with D hard to call. Written as DNA, the CDR3 is TGTGCCATCCCCCGGGCAGAGAACACCGGGGAGCTGTTTTTT. Translation gives CAIPRAENTGELFF.